This T cell receptor (beta chain) was recovered during a study of shared clonotypes between healthy human individuals. About this clone itself: What it recognizes is unknown.

Data came from immunoSEQ multiplex PCR; TCRdb stores just in-frame clones and leaves some out. This sample has some 360,000 clones, with over 70% found just once. General observations from the study: Depth of sequencing was expected to influence donor clonotype sharing.

CDR1 is WSHSY, CDR2 SAAADI, per germline. This CDR3 contains 13 residues. The V gene lost 3 bases and the J gene lost 4 bases, with 9 bases spanning the gap. This sequence originates from a man aged 30 to 39 in good health. The genes are TRBV10-2 and TRBJ1-2; D call uncertain. Sequencing was carried out using memory CD4+ T cells sorted from blood. Described subset: CD45RA-negative fraction. CDR3 region: CASSEGRSYGYTF. The CDR3, as DNA: TGCGCCAGCAGTGAAGGCAGGTCCTATGGCTACACCTTC.